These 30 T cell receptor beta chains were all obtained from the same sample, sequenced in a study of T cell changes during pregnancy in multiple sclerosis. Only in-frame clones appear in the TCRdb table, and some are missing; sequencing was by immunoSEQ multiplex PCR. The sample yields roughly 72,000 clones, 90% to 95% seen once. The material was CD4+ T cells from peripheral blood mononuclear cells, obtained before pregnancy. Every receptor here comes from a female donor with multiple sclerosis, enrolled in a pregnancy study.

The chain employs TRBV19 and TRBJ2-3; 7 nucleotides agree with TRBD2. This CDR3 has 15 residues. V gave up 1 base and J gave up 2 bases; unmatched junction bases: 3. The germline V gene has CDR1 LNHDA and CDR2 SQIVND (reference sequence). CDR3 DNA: TGTGCCAGTAGTATAGGAAGCGGGGACACAGATACGCAGTATTTT. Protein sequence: CASSIGSGDTDTQYF. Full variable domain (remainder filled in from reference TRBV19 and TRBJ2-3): DGGITQSPKYLFRKEGQNVTLSCEQNLNHDAMYWYRQDPGQGLRLIYYSQIVNDFQKGDIAEGYSVSREKKESFPLTVTSAQKNPTAFYLCASSIGSGDTDTQYFGPGTRLTVL.

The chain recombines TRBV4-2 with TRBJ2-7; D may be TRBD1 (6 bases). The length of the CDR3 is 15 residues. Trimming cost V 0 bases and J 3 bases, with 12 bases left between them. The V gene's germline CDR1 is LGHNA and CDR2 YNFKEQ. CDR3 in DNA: TGTGCCAGCAGCCAAGATAGTGGCAGGGGCTACGAGCAGTACTTC. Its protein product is CASSQDSGRGYEQYF.

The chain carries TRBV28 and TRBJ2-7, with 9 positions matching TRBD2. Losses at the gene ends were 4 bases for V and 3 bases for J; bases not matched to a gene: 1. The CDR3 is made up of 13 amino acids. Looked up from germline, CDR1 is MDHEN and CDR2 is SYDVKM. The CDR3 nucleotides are TGTGCCAGCAGTTCTAGCGGGATCTACGAGCAGTACTTC. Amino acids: CASSSSGIYEQYF. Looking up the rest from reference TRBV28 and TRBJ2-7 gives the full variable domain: DVKVTQSSRYLVKRTGEKVFLECVQDMDHENMFWYRQDPGLGLRLIYFSYDVKMKEKGDIPEGYSVSREKKERFSLILESASTNQTSMYLCASSSSGIYEQYFGPGTRLTVT.

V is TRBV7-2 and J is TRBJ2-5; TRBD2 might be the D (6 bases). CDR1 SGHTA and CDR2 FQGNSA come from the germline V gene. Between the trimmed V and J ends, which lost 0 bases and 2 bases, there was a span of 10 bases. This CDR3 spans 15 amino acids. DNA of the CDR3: TGTGCCAGCAGCTTAGCGGGAGGTTTTCAAGAGACCCAGTACTTC. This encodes CASSLAGGFQETQYF.

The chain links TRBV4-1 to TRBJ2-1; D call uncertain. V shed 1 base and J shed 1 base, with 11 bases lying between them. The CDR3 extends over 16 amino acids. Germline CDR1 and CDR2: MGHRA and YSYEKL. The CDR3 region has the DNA TGCGCCAGCAGCCAAGTAAATATAGTTTCCTACAATGAGCAGTTCTTC. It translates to CASSQVNIVSYNEQFF.

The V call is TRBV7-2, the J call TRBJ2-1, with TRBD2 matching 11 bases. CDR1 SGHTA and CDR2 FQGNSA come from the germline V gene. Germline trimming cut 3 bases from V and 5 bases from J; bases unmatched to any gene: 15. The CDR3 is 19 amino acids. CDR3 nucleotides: TGTGCCAGCAGCTTTTATCGACTAGCGGGGCGAAATTTTCACAATGAGCAGTTCTTC. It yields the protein CASSFYRLAGRNFHNEQFF.

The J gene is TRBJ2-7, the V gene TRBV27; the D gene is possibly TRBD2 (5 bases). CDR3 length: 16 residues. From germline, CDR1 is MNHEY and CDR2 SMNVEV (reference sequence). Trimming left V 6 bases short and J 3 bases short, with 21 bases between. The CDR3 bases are TGTGCCAGCAGCACGCTAGGGAGCGGCCAGAACTACGAGCAGTACTTC. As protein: CASSTLGSGQNYEQYF.

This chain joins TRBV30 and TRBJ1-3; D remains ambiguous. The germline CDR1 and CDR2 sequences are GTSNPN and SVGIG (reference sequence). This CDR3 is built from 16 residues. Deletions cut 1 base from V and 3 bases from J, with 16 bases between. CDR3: CAWSGFLPYNGNTIYF. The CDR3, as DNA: TGTGCCTGGAGTGGGTTCCTCCCCTATAATGGAAACACCATATATTTT.

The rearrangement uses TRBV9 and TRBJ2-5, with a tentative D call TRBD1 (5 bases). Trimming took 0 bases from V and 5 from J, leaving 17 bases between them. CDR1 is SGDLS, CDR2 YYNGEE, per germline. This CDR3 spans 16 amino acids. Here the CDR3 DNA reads TGTGCCAGCAGCGTAGAGAATCCAGGGCTGCGGGAGACCCAGTACTTC. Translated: CASSVENPGLRETQYF.

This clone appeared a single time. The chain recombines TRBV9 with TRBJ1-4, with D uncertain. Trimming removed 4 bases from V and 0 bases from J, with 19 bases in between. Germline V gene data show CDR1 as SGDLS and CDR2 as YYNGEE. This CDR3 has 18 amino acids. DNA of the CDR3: TGTGCCAGCAGCCCAAGAATAAGGAGGGAAACAACTAATGAAAAACTGTTTTTT. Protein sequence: CASSPRIRRETTNEKLFF.

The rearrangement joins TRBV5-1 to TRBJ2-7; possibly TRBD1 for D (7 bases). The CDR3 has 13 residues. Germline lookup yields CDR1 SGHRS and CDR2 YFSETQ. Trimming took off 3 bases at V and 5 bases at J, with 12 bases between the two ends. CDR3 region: CASSSLRGDEQYF. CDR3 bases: TGCGCCAGCAGCTCACTCAGGGGGGACGAGCAGTACTTC.

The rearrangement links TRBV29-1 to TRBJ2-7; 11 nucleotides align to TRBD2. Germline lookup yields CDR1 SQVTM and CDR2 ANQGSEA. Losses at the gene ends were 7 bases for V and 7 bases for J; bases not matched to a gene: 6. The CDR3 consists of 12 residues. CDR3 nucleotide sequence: TGCAGCGGAGGGACTAGCGGTGGAGAGCAGTACTTC. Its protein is CSGGTSGGEQYF.

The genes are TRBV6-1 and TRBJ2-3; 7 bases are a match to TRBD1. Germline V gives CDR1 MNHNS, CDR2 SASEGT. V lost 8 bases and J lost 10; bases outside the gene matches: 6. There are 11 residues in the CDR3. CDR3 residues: CASQGDWSQYF. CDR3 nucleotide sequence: TGTGCCAGCCAGGGGGATTGGTCGCAGTATTTT.

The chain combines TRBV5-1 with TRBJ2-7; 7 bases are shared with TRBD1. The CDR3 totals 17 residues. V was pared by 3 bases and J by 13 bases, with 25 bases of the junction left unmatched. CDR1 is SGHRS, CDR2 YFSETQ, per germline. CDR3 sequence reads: CASSSQSWTGPARIIYF. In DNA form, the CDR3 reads TGCGCCAGCAGCTCTCAATCTTGGACAGGCCCCGCGAGGATTATATACTTC.

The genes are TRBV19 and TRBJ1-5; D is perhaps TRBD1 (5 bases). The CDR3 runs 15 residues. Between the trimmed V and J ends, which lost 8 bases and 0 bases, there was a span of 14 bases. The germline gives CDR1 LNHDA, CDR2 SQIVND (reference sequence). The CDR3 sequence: CASSIDSGSNQPQHF. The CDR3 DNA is TGTGCCAGTTCGATCGACAGTGGTAGCAATCAGCCCCAGCATTTT.

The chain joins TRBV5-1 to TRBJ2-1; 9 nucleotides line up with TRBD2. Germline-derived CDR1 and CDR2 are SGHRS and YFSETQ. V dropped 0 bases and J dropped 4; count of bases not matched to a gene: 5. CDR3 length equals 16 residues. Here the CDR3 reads CASSLVSGSSYNEQFF. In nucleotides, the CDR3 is TGCGCCAGCAGCTTGGTTAGCGGGAGCTCTTACAATGAGCAGTTCTTC. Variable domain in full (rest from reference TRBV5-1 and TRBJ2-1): KAGVTQTPRYLIKTRGQQVTLSCSPISGHRSVSWYQQTPGQGLQFLFEYFSETQRNKGNFPGRFSGRQFSNSRSEMNVSTLELGDSALYLCASSLVSGSSYNEQFFGPGTRLTVL.

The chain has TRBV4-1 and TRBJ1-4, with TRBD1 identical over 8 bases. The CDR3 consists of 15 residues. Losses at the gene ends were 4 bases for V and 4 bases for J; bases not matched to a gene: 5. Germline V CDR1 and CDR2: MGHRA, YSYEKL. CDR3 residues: CASSRGQGVNEKLFF. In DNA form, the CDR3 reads TGCGCCAGCAGCCGAGGACAGGGCGTTAATGAAAAACTGTTTTTT.

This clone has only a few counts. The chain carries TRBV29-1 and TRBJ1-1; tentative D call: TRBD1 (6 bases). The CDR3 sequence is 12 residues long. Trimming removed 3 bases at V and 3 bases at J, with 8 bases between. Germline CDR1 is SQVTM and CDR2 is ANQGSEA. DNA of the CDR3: TGCAGCGTTGATCAGGGGTACACTGAAGCTTTCTTT. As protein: CSVDQGYTEAFF.

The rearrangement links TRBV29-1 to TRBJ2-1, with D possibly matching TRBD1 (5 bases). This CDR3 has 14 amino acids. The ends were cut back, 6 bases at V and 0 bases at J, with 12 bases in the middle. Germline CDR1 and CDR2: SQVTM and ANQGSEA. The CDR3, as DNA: TGCAGCGTAGGACACACGAGCTCCTACAATGAGCAGTTCTTC. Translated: CSVGHTSSYNEQFF.

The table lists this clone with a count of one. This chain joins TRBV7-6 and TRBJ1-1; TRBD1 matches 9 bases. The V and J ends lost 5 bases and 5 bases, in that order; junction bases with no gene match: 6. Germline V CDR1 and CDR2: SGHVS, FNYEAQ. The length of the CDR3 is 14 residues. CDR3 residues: CASSVDRGATEAFF. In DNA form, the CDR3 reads TGTGCCAGCAGCGTCGACAGGGGGGCAACTGAAGCTTTCTTT. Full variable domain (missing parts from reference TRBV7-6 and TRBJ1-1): GAGVSQSPRYKVTKRGQDVALRCDPISGHVSLYWYRQALGQGPEFLTYFNYEAQQDKSGLPNDRFSAERPEGSISTLTIQRTEQRDSAMYRCASSVDRGATEAFFGQGTRLTVV.

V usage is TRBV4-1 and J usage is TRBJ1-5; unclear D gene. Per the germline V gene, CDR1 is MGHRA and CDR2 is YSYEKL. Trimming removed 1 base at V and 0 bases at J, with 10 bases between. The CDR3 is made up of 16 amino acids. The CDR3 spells CASSQVRGSSNQPQHF. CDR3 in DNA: TGCGCCAGCAGCCAAGTGCGGGGAAGTAGCAATCAGCCCCAGCATTTT.

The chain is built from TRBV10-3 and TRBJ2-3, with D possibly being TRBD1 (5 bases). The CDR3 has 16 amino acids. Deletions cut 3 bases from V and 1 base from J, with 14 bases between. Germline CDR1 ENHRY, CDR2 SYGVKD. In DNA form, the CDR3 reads TGTGCCATCAGTGAAGGAATGGGGCCGGGCACAGATACGCAGTATTTT. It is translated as CAISEGMGPGTDTQYF.

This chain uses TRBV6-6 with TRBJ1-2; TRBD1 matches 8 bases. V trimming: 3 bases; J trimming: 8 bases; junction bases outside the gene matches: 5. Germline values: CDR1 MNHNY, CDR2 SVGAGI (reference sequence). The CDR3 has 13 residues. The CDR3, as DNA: TGTGCCAGCAGTTATCAGGGGGCGCAGGGCTACACCTTC. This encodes CASSYQGAQGYTF.

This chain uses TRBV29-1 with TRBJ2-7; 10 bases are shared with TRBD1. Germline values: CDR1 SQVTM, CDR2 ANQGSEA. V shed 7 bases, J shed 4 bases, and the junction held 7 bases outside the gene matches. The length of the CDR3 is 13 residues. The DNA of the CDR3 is TGCAGCGCCTCCGGGACAGGGGTTTACGAGCAGTACTTC. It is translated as CSASGTGVYEQYF.

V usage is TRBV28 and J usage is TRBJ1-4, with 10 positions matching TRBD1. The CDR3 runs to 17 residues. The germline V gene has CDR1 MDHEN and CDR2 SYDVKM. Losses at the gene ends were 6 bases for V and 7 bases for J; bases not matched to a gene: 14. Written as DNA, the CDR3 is TGTGCCAGCAGCCCTAGAGCCGCCGACAGGGGGCGTGAAAAACTGTTTTTT. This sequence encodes CASSPRAADRGREKLFF. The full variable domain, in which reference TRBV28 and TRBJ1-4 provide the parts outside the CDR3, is DVKVTQSSRYLVKRTGEKVFLECVQDMDHENMFWYRQDPGLGLRLIYFSYDVKMKEKGDIPEGYSVSREKKERFSLILESASTNQTSMYLCASSPRAADRGREKLFFGSGTQLSVL.

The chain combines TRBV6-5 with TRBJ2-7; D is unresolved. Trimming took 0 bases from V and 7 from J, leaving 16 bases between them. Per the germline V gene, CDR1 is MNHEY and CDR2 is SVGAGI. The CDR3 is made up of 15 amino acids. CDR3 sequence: CASSYSFFVTREQYF. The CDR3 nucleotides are TGTGCCAGCAGTTACTCCTTTTTTGTTACCAGGGAGCAGTACTTC.

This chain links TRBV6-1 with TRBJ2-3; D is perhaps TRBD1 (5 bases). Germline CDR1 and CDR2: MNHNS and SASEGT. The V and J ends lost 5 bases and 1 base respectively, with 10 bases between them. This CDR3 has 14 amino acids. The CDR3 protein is CASSLGQGTDTQYF. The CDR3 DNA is TGTGCCAGCAGTCTGGGGCAGGGCACAGATACGCAGTATTTT.

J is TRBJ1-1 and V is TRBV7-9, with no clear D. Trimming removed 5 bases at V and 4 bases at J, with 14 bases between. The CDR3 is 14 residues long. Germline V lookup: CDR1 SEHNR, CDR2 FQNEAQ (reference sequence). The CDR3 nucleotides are TGTGCCAGCAGCACAACCCCGGGAGGCACTGAAGCTTTCTTT. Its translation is CASSTTPGGTEAFF.

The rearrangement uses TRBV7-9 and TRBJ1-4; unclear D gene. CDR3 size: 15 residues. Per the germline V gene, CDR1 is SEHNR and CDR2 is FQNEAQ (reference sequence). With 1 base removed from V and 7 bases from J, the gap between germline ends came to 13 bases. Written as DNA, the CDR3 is TGTGCCAGCAGCTTAGGGAGGGTCGAGACTGAAAAACTGTTTTTT. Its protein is CASSLGRVETEKLFF.

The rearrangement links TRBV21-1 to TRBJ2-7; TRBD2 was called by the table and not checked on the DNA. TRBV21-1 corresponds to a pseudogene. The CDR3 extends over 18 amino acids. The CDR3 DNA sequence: TGTGCCAGCAGCGTCCATGGATCTGGAGGCCTTTATCCCTACGAGCAGTACTTC. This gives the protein CASSVHGSGGLYPYEQYF.